These 3 T cell receptor beta chains originate from one sample sequenced in a study of beta chain features in type 1 diabetes. What was sequenced were expressed TCRB transcripts, since all of the isolated RNA had been reverse transcribed. Method: immunoSEQ multiplex PCR; TCRdb's copy keeps in-frame clones and lacks some. The sample lists nearly 350,000 clones, around 9.7% occurring once. General study results and limits: When Type 1 diabetes patients were examined, their TCRB CDR3s proved moderately but significantly shorter in all four CD4+ subsets.

These receptors' antigens are unknown. The source material was central memory CD4+ T cells from blood. The source is a man aged 30 to 39 with type 1 diabetes.

This clone was observed a handful of times. The chain uses TRBV28 and TRBJ2-1; 7 positions match TRBD1. Germline values: CDR1 MDHEN, CDR2 SYDVKM. The CDR3 consists of 14 residues. V lost 5 bases to trimming and J lost 6 bases; unmatched junction nucleotides: 7. CDR3 protein: CASSPGQLTNEQFF. The CDR3 DNA is TGTGCCAGCAGTCCGGGACAGCTTACCAATGAGCAGTTCTTC.

In its sample, this clone was seen once. The genes are TRBV2 and TRBJ1-5, with 8 bases lining up with TRBD1. The germline CDR1 and CDR2 sequences are SNHLY and FYNNEI. The CDR3 totals 15 residues. V lost 6 bases to trimming and J lost 6 bases; unmatched junction nucleotides: 10. The CDR3 loop reads CASSATGGAPQPQHF. As DNA, the CDR3 is TGTGCCAGCAGCGCCACAGGGGGAGCCCCTCAGCCCCAGCATTTT.

The J gene is TRBJ1-4, the V gene TRBV6-6, with D unclear. The CDR3 is made up of 14 amino acids. Trimming shortened V by 4 bases and J by 6 bases, and 12 bases separated the two germline ends. CDR1 is MNHNY, CDR2 SVGAGI, per germline (reference sequence). CDR3 DNA sequence: TGTGCCAGCAGTTCCCCGAACGGCTATGAAAAACTGTTTTTT. Translation: CASSSPNGYEKLFF.